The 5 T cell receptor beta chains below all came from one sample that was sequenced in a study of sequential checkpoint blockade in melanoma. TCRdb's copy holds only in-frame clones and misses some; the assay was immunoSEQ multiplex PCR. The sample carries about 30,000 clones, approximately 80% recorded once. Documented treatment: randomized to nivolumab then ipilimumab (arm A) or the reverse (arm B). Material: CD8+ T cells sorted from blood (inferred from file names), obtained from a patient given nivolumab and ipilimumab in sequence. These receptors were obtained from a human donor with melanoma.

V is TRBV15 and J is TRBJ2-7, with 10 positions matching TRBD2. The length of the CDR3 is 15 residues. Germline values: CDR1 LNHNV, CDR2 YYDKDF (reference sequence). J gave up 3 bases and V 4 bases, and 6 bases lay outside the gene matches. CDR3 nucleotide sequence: TGTGCCACCAGCACTCTAGCGGGGGACAACTACGAGCAGTACTTC. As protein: CATSTLAGDNYEQYF.

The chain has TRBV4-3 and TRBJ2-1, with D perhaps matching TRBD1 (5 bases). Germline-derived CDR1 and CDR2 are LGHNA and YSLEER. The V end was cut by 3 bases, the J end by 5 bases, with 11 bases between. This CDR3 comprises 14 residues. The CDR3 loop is CASSQAVRDNEQFF. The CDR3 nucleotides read TGCGCCAGCAGCCAGGCCGTCAGGGACAATGAGCAGTTCTTC.

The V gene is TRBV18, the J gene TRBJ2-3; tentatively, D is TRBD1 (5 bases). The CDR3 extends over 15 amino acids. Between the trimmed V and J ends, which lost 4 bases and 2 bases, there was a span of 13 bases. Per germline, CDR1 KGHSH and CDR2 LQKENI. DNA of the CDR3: TGTGCCAGCTCACACGAAGGGGTTACCACAGATACGCAGTATTTT. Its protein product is CASSHEGVTTDTQYF. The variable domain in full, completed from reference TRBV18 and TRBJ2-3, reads NAGVMQNPRHLVRRRGQEARLRCSPMKGHSHVYWYRQLPEEGLKFMVYLQKENIIDESGMPKERFSAEFPKEGPSILRIQQVVRGDSAAYFCASSHEGVTTDTQYFGPGTRLTVL.

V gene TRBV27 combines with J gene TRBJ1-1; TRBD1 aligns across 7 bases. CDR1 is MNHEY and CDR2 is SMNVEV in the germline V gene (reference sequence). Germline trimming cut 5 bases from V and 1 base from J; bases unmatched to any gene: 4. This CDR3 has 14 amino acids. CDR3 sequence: CASSPGDRNTEAFF. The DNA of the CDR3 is TGTGCCAGCAGTCCCGGGGACAGGAACACTGAAGCTTTCTTT.

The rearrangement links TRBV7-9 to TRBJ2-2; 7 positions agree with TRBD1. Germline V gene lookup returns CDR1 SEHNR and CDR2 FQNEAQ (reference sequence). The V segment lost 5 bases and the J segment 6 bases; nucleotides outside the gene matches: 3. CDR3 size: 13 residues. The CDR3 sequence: CASSLTGSGELFF. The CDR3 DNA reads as TGTGCCAGCAGCCTGACAGGGTCCGGGGAGCTGTTTTTT.